The clone carrying this T cell receptor beta chain was counted only a few times. Its specificity is unknown. The sample originates from a study of T cell repertoires in cytomegalovirus infection. Whole-study findings and limits: Summed frequency of public TCR beta families distinguished CMV carriers with the relevant HLA.

The CDR3 sequence is 18 residues long. CDR1 and CDR2 (germline): MNHEY, SVGEGT. The V and J ends lost 6 bases and 8 bases, in that order; junction bases with no gene match: 21. TCRdb reanalysed the reads using MiXCR and keeps one entry per CDR3 protein. Found here are about 530,000 distinct CDR3 sequences, roughly 29% of them singletons; the top ten hold less than 15%. The sample taken for sequencing was PBMCs. This TCR derives from a human donor in good health (CMV status not recorded). Some clones in this sample may be carry-over from other donors' samples. This sequence joins TRBV6-2 or TRBV6-3 and TRBJ2-4; TRBD2 matches 8 bases. CDR3 sequence reads: CASSGGLGIAGTSHIQYF. In DNA form, the CDR3 reads TGTGCCAGCAGCGGAGGGCTGGGGATAGCGGGAACTTCGCACATTCAGTACTTC.